This TCR beta chain was recorded in a study of human versus mouse CDR3 diversity and MHC coevolution. The junction had 5 bases not matched to a gene; V was cut back by 6 bases and J by 3 bases. This CDR3 is 15 amino acids long. In germline, CDR1 is MNHNS, CDR2 SASEGT. This table comes from immunoSEQ multiplex PCR, and its TCRdb copy is limited to in-frame clones, with some not included. The data contain around 74,000 clones, 85% to 95% of them singletons. This clone has a handful of counts. Sorting isolated naive CD4 T cells lacking CD45RO and expressing CD62L. The TCR was taken from a person aged 30-69 years in good health. The sample was naive CD4+ T cells from blood. Subset defined: CD45RO-negative CD62L-positive naive CD4 T cells. The V gene is TRBV6-1, the J gene TRBJ2-1; 10 nucleotides match TRBD1. The CDR3 DNA reads TGTGCCAGCAGCACGGGACAGGGGTTCTACAATGAGCAGTTCTTC. Amino acid sequence: CASSTGQGFYNEQFF.